The rows below give T cell receptor beta chains drawn from one sample of a study of shared clonotypes between healthy human individuals. Only in-frame clones appear in the TCRdb table, and some are missing; sequencing was by immunoSEQ multiplex PCR. The sample records roughly 2,300,000 clones, around 90% being singletons. Sequenced: naive CD4+ T cells from PBMCs. The receptor set was obtained from a man aged 18 to 30 in good health. Some clones in this sample may be carry-over from other donors' samples. Each CDR3 is given with its conserved first and last residue. The D gene is left open where the match is weak. The size of a clone is reported for some rows only, either as once, few or many, or as a class for expanded clones.

length,J,D,V,size,DNA,CDR3
15,TRBJ1-2,.,TRBV5-1,.,TGCGCCAGCAGCGTATCAGGGACTATTCCCTATGGCTACACCTTC,CASSVSGTIPYGYTF
16,TRBJ1-3,.,TRBV19,.,TGTGCCAGTAGTCCCCCATCGACAAGTTCTGGAAACACCATATATTTT,CASSPPSTSSGNTIYF
16,TRBJ1-2,.,TRBV5-1,.,TGCGCCAGCAGCTTGGAAGGGGAGCCTACTACCTCTGGCTACACCTTC,CASSLEGEPTTSGYTF
16,TRBJ2-1,TRBD2,TRBV6-5,.,TGTGCCAGCAGTTGGACTAGCGGAGGGTCCTACAATGAGCAGTTCTTC,CASSWTSGGSYNEQFF
16,TRBJ1-3,.,TRBV9,once,TGTGCCAGCAGCCGAAATTCCAGGGTTTCAGGAAACACCATATATTTT,CASSRNSRVSGNTIYF
14,TRBJ2-5,TRBD2,TRBV9,.,TGTGCCAGCAGCGTAGACGGGAGGAAAGAGACCCAGTACTTC,CASSVDGRKETQYF
13,TRBJ2-5,.,TRBV5-4,.,TGTGCCAGCAGCCGGGGGCAGGAAGAGACCCAGTACTTC,CASSRGQEETQYF
13,TRBJ1-1,.,TRBV28,.,TGTGCCAGCAGTCCCTACCTGAACACTGAAGCTTTCTTT,CASSPYLNTEAFF
14,TRBJ1-2,.,TRBV5-4,.,TGTGCCAGCAGCTTGGGACCGCTGCCCTATGGCTACACCTTC,CASSLGPLPYGYTF
16,TRBJ1-5,TRBD1,TRBV28,.,TGTGCCAGCAGTTTAGACAGGGGGCAAGGGAATCAGCCCCAGCATTTT,CASSLDRGQGNQPQHF
19,TRBJ1-3,.,TRBV10-3,.,TGTGCCATCAGTCCCTCGACAGCCTTAGGCCCTTACTCTGGAAACACCATATATTTT,CAISPSTALGPYSGNTIYF
14,TRBJ2-7,.,TRBV5-5,.,TGTGCCAGCCGACGTTTGCAGGCGACGGGGGAGCAGTACTTC,CASRRLQATGEQYF
12,TRBJ1-2,.,TRBV15,.,TGTGCCACCAGCAGAGGGGAGAATGGCTACACCTTC,CATSRGENGYTF
14,TRBJ2-5,TRBD2,TRBV5-1,.,TGCGCCAGCAGAGTACAAGCGGGAAGGGAGACCCAGTACTTC,CASRVQAGRETQYF
20,TRBJ1-3,.,TRBV4-3,once,TGCGCCAGCTCCTACTATATAATACAGGGCGCGGGAGGTCCTGGAAACACCATATATTTT,CASSYYIIQGAGGPGNTIYF
15,TRBJ2-7,.,TRBV6-5,once,TGTGCCAGCAGTTACTCAGGTAGCAGTGTTTACGAGCAGTACTTC,CASSYSGSSVYEQYF
14,TRBJ1-3,TRBD1,TRBV6-6,.,TGTGCCAGCAACCCACAGGGGGTTGGAAACACCATATATTTT,CASNPQGVGNTIYF
15,TRBJ2-1,.,TRBV9,.,TGTGCCAGCAGCGCCTTTGGGGTTTCCTACAATGAGCAGTTCTTC,CASSAFGVSYNEQFF
12,TRBJ2-7,.,TRBV7-6,.,TGTGCCAGCAGCCCAAAGAACTACGAGCAGTACTTC,CASSPKNYEQYF
17,TRBJ1-3,TRBD1,TRBV7-8,.,TGTGCCAGCAGCTTGATTGGATCAGGGGGGGTCGGAAACACCATATATTTT,CASSLIGSGGVGNTIYF
15,TRBJ2-7,TRBD2,TRBV4-2,.,TGTGCCAGCAGCCAAGAAGACGGCAGGGAGGGCGAGCAGTACTTC,CASSQEDGREGEQYF
11,TRBJ1-2,.,TRBV28,.,TGTGCCAGCAGGGAGCTCTATGGCTACACCTTC,CASRELYGYTF
11,TRBJ2-7,.,TRBV20-1,once,TGCAGTGCAAGCTCCGATTACGAGCAGTACTTC,CSASSDYEQYF